The rows below give T cell receptor beta chains drawn from one sample of a study of T cells expressing NK-cell markers. From the 5' RACE reads, TCRdb lists one entry per CDR3 protein and no DNA. Its table lists 500,000 to 700,000 distinct CDR3 sequences. The sequenced material came from blood T cells: a sorted CD56 or NKG2C T cell subset, CD4+ or CD8+ T cells, or bulk PBMC T cells (not recorded which). The receptors originated from a man in his late teens or twenties in good health. Both conserved end residues are part of each CDR3.

V gene	J gene	CDR3 protein
TRBV5-1	TRBJ2-5	CASSKASGRAETQYF
TRBV4-3	TRBJ2-7	CASSQDPLAGGGEQYF
TRBV7-9	TRBJ2-7	CAGSDSIDEQYF
TRBV6-5	TRBJ2-3	CASSWGTGVADTQYF
TRBV12-5	TRBJ2-3	CASGFPGRTDTQYF
TRBV5-1	TRBJ2-4	CASSLGTPKNIQYF
TRBV6-5	TRBJ2-2	CASSSRAPWAGELFF
TRBV15	TRBJ2-1	CATSPNPKNEQFF
TRBV11-2	TRBJ1-3	CASSFGDSGNTIYF
TRBV20-1	TRBJ1-1	CSAGDRADEAFF
TRBV6-1	TRBJ1-1	CASRPGQGETEAFF
TRBV10-3	TRBJ2-5	CAISGTDETQYF
TRBV5-6	TRBJ2-6	CASSYRSSGANVLTF
TRBV4-2	TRBJ1-5	CASSPSAGAGNQPQHF
TRBV5-8	TRBJ2-1	CASSLELSGRAFF
TRBV5-1	TRBJ2-1	CASSAGLAGGLSNEQFF
TRBV19	TRBJ2-2	CASTSSVGGELFF
TRBV29-1	TRBJ2-1	CSVEGTSESSIRDEQFF
TRBV24-1	TRBJ1-1	CATSDSRTGLSEAFF
TRBV7-9	TRBJ2-1	CASSYRDRQRSYNEQFF
TRBV20-1	TRBJ1-4	CSARSSLTSTNEKLFF
TRBV9	TRBJ2-1	CASSAPPFYNEQFF
TRBV7-9	TRBJ2-5	CASTRGGLETQYF
TRBV29-1	TRBJ1-3	CSVATTDGNTIYF
TRBV5-5	TRBJ2-2	CASSFLMETSNTGELFF
TRBV6-2/TRBV6-3	TRBJ2-2	CATNDLRLANTGELFF
TRBV29-1	TRBJ2-1	CGGTSGSNEQFF
TRBV19	TRBJ2-5	CASGGQGMETQYF
TRBV29-1	TRBJ1-1	CSARRDRALNTEAFF
TRBV6-1	TRBJ2-7	CASSEVGRYEQYF
TRBV12-3/TRBV12-4	TRBJ1-2	CASSFGPGGDYTF
TRBV5-1	TRBJ2-5	CASSSPGTGPETQYF
TRBV7-8	TRBJ2-2	CASSLVGREELFF
TRBV12-3/TRBV12-4	TRBJ2-1	CASHGQSSYNEQFF
TRBV7-3	TRBJ2-3	CASSLTSRGTGITDTQYF
TRBV7-9	TRBJ2-1	CASSSGVGESSYNEQFF
TRBV7-9	TRBJ1-2	CASSSQGLHGYTF
TRBV7-6	TRBJ1-2	CASKKQGDYGYTF
TRBV3-1	TRBJ2-1	CASSRRLTTNEQFF
TRBV4-2	TRBJ1-2	CASSQDQAADFRGYTF
TRBV7-8	TRBJ2-7	CASSLEGQGAKREQYF
TRBV5-1	TRBJ2-1	CASSSRLASGPYNEQFF
TRBV5-1	TRBJ2-1	CASSVAGVGVGSEQFF